The clone carrying this T cell receptor (beta chain) was counted once. Antigen specificity is unknown. Libraries were prepared by immunoSEQ multiplex PCR; TCRdb keeps only in-frame clonotypes and omits some of them. The sample lists approximately 92,000 clones, about 85% occurring once. No infections or other immune events were documented during collection. V lost 6 bases, J lost 0 bases, and 14 bases lay in between. This CDR3 is 14 amino acids long. Germline V lookup: CDR1 SQVTM, CDR2 ANQGSEA. The sample originates from a study of identifying expanded T cells in peripheral blood. Study findings and constraints: About 1.2 clones differed between technical replicates, versus approximately 16 and 19 over time.

The clonotype was recovered from a person between 18 and 75 years old in good health. Sequencing was done on a sample of blood. This chain joins TRBV29-1 and TRBJ1-2, with a weak D call TRBD1 (5 bases). CDR3 residues: CSVLLRDSNYGYTF. CDR3 coding DNA: TGCAGCGTCCTACTCAGGGATTCTAACTATGGCTACACCTTC.